This TCR beta chain was captured in a study of shared clonotypes between healthy human individuals. General observations from the study: Shared across a few donors were around 5% of the naive CD4 clonotypes.

Germline V lookup: CDR1 LNHDA, CDR2 SQIVND (reference sequence). The CDR3 sequence is 13 residues long. Trimming pared 4 bases from V and 0 bases from J, leaving 4 bases between. This clone was picked up one time. Its antigen remains unidentified. Measured with immunoSEQ multiplex PCR; TCRdb has only the in-frame clones, and not every one. The sample carries about 1 million clones, more than 60% recorded once. This clonotype was sampled from a man aged 18 to 30 in good health. The chain is built from TRBV19 and TRBJ1-3, with unresolved D. The sequenced sample consisted of memory CD4+ T cells sorted from blood. Indicated subset: CD45RA-negative fraction. The CDR3 DNA follows: TGTGCCAGTAGTAAATTCTCTGGAAACACCATATATTTT. Residues: CASSKFSGNTIYF.